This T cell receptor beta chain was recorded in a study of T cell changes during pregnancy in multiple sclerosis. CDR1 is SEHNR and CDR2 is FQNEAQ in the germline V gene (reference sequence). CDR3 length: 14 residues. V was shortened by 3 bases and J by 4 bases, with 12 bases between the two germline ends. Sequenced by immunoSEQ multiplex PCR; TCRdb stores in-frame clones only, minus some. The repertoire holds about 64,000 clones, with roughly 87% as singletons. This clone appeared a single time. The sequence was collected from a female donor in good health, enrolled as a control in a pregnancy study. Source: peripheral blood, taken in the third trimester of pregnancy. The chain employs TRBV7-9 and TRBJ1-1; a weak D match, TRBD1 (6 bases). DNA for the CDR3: TGTGCCAGCAGCTTCTGGGGGCTGAGCACTGAAGCTTTCTTT. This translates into CASSFWGLSTEAFF.